This entry lists 17 T cell receptor beta chains sequenced from one sample in a study of T cells after yellow fever vaccination. TCRdb passed the 5' RACE reads through MiXCR, listing each CDR3 protein once. The sample consists of tens of thousands of distinct CDR3 sequences, approximately 6.1% of them appearing once. Sample: CD8+ T cells sorted from PBMCs, taken around 45 days after the first yellow fever vaccination. The receptors stem from a man between 18 and 29 years old who received the YFV17D yellow fever vaccine.

This clonotype was seen a handful of times. The chain links TRBV7-3 to TRBJ2-3; D may match TRBD1 or TRBD2 (5 bases each). The V end lost 9 bases, the J end lost 4 bases, and 11 bases lay between the germline ends. Germline V CDR1 and CDR2: SGHTA, FQGTGA. This CDR3 is built from 12 residues. The CDR3 bases are TGTGCCAGTAGGAGAGGGGCAGATACGCAGTATTTT. It translates to CASRRGADTQYF.

The genes are TRBV7-2 and TRBJ1-4; D ambiguous. Between the trimmed V and J ends, which lost 2 bases and 5 bases, there was a span of 15 bases. Germline V gene sequence: CDR1 SGHTA, CDR2 FQGNSA. The CDR3 has 16 amino acids. In nucleotides, the CDR3 is TGTGCCAGCAGCTTAATGGAGGGCCAAAAAAATGAAAAACTGTTTTTT. Its translation is CASSLMEGQKNEKLFF.

This clonotype was counted ten times or more. This rearrangement joins TRBV7-9 to TRBJ1-4; possible D gene TRBD1, 6 bases. V lost 4 bases and J lost 8, with 14 bases in between. CDR1 and CDR2 (germline): SEHNR, FQNEAQ (reference sequence). The CDR3 spans 14 residues. The CDR3 loop reads CASSYTGRNEKLFF. The CDR3 region has the DNA TGTGCCAGCAGCTACACAGGGAGGAACGAAAAACTGTTTTTT. The entire variable domain, with the rest obtained from reference TRBV7-9 and TRBJ1-4, is as follows: DTGVSQNPRHKITKRGQNVTFRCDPISEHNRLYWYRQTLGQGPEFLTYFQNEAQLEKSRLLSDRFSAERPKGSFSTLEIQRTEQGDSAMYLCASSYTGRNEKLFFGSGTQLSVL.

The chain links TRBV5-6 to TRBJ2-1, with TRBD1 identical over 9 bases. This CDR3 has 15 amino acids. J was trimmed by 5 bases and V by 2 bases; bases with no gene match: 5. Germline V CDR1 and CDR2: SGHDT, YYEEEE. The DNA for the CDR3 is TGTGCCAGCAGCTTCCCGGGACAGGGAGACAATGAGCAGTTCTTC. Protein product: CASSFPGQGDNEQFF.

This clonotype was observed a few times. The chain joins TRBV27 to TRBJ1-6; D remains ambiguous. Deletions cut 6 bases from V and 12 bases from J, with 18 bases between. Germline assignment: CDR1 MNHEY and CDR2 SMNVEV (reference sequence). CDR3 length: 14 amino acids. The CDR3 nucleotides read TGTGCCAGCAGGCCTAGGCGGGGTACGGGACCCCTCCACTTT. Its translation: CASRPRRGTGPLHF.

This clonotype came up many times. The chain combines TRBV20-1 with TRBJ2-2; 8 nucleotides align to TRBD2. This CDR3 region has 15 residues. From germline, CDR1 is DFQATT and CDR2 SNEGSKA (reference sequence). The junction had 11 bases not matched to a gene; V was cut back by 6 bases and J by 5 bases. For the CDR3, the DNA is TGCAGTGCCCAAAGCGGGGGCGGATCAACCGGGGAGCTGTTTTTT. Translating gives CSAQSGGGSTGELFF.

This clonotype appeared many times. This chain uses TRBV4-3 with TRBJ2-5; TRBD2 aligns across 12 bases. The CDR3 spans 16 residues. V lost 0 bases, J lost 5 bases, and 4 bases stayed unmatched. CDR1 LGHNA and CDR2 YSLEER come from the germline V gene. The CDR3 here is CASSQEASGGEETQYF. DNA for the CDR3: TGCGCCAGCAGCCAAGAGGCTAGCGGGGGGGAGGAGACCCAGTACTTC.

The chain joins TRBV6-1 to TRBJ1-5; 8 bases are a match to TRBD1. The V gene's germline CDR1 is MNHNS and CDR2 SASEGT. CDR3 length: 15 amino acids. Trimming at V came to 3 bases and at J to 3 bases, leaving 4 bases not matched to a gene. CDR3 sequence reads: CASSEGQDNNQPQHF. The CDR3 nucleotides read TGTGCCAGCAGTGAGGGACAGGACAACAATCAGCCCCAGCATTTT.

This clonotype was seen a handful of times. The J gene is TRBJ2-2, the V gene TRBV6-5; 9 bases fit TRBD2. Trimming at V came to 0 bases and at J to 4 bases, leaving 3 bases not matched to a gene. Germline V gene sequence: CDR1 MNHEY, CDR2 SVGAGI. The CDR3 spans 16 residues. The CDR3: CASSYSLAGTTGELFF. CDR3 sequence (DNA): TGTGCCAGCAGTTACTCTCTAGCGGGGACCACCGGGGAGCTGTTTTTT.

This clonotype was detected many times. The V and J genes are TRBV6-5 and TRBJ1-1; D is uncertain. The ends were cut back, 0 bases at V and 1 base at J, with 12 bases in the middle. This CDR3 has 16 amino acids. CDR1 is MNHEY, CDR2 SVGAGI, per germline. The CDR3 is CASSYSMFLANTEAFF. DNA for the CDR3: TGTGCCAGCAGTTACTCGATGTTTCTTGCGAACACTGAAGCTTTCTTT.

The count of this clonotype is one. With a much larger clone just one base away, this may be a read error. Here the CDR3 reads CASSLARGLAFF. The CDR3 coding sequence is TGTGCCAGCAGCTTAGCCCGGGGGCTGGCTTTCTTT. The genes are TRBV7-9 and TRBJ1-1; perhaps TRBD1 as D (6 bases). The CDR3 runs to 12 residues. The germline gives CDR1 SEHNR, CDR2 FQNEAQ (reference sequence). The V end was cut by 0 bases, the J end by 11 bases, with 10 bases between.

This clonotype was detected many times. CDR3 amino acids: CASSYPPSGGLSTDTQYF. The CDR3 DNA reads as TGTGCCAGCAGTTATCCACCTAGCGGGGGCCTCAGCACAGATACGCAGTATTTT. The chain combines TRBV28 with TRBJ2-3, with TRBD2 identical over 10 bases. This CDR3 has 18 amino acids. Germline V CDR1 and CDR2: MDHEN, SYDVKM. The J segment lost 0 bases and the V segment lost 4 bases, leaving 10 bases of the junction unmatched.

At least ten counts were recorded for this clonotype. The chain employs TRBV4-2 and TRBJ2-1; maybe TRBD1 (5 bases). The CDR3 consists of 15 residues. V lost 0 bases to trimming and J lost 4 bases, with 10 bases between them. The germline V gene encodes CDR1 LGHNA and CDR2 YNFKEQ. The CDR3 spells CASSQDKGVYNEQFF. For the CDR3, the DNA is TGTGCCAGCAGCCAAGATAAAGGGGTTTACAATGAGCAGTTCTTC.

The chain has TRBV7-6 and TRBJ2-5; D perhaps matches TRBD1 (5 bases). Germline-derived CDR1 and CDR2 are SGHVS and FNYEAQ. This CDR3 has 17 amino acids. V was clipped by 3 bases and J by 2 bases, with 19 bases between them. The CDR3 nucleotides are TGTGCCAGCAGCTTCCTAGACTCTTCCCCAGGGCAAGAGACCCAGTACTTC. It specifies CASSFLDSSPGQETQYF.

The V call is TRBV19, the J call TRBJ2-5, with no clear D. This CDR3 spans 14 amino acids. Trimming stripped 3 bases from V and 2 bases from J, with 10 bases between. Germline values: CDR1 LNHDA, CDR2 SQIVND (reference sequence). The CDR3 sequence: CASSIEQLQETQYF. The CDR3 nucleotides are TGTGCCAGTAGTATCGAACAGTTACAAGAGACCCAGTACTTC.

There are many counts of this clonotype. This chain links TRBV29-1 with TRBJ2-2, with TRBD1 matching over 10 bases. V shed 2 bases, J shed 3 bases, and the junction held 6 bases outside the gene matches. CDR1 is SQVTM, CDR2 ANQGSEA, per germline. The CDR3 totals 16 residues. The CDR3 nucleotides read TGCAGCGTTGAATGGGGACAGGGGACGGACACCGGGGAGCTGTTTTTT. Protein: CSVEWGQGTDTGELFF.

This clonotype occurred many times. This CDR3 is CASSLVAGLFEQFF. DNA for the CDR3: TGTGCCAGCAGCTTGGTAGCGGGGCTTTTCGAGCAGTTCTTC. The chain recombines TRBV5-5 with TRBJ2-1; 8 bases fit TRBD2. The CDR3 is 14 residues long. Germline lookup yields CDR1 SGHKS and CDR2 YYEKEE (reference sequence). The junction had 6 bases not matched to a gene; V was cut back by 0 bases and J by 10 bases.